These T cell receptor beta chains were read from a single sample in a study of OX40 agonist ivuxolimab in advanced cancers. Assay: immunoSEQ multiplex PCR; the TCRdb copy retains only in-frame clones and omits some. Of about 96,000 clones in the sample, around 90% were seen once. The source material was CD4+ or CD8+ T cells sorted from blood, sampled in a trial of the OX40 agonist ivuxolimab. Receptors were obtained from an adult with an advanced solid tumor such as melanoma, head and neck, liver or kidney cancer. Each CDR3 is given without its conserved first and last residue. D genes are given only for firm matches.

V gene	J gene	D gene	CDR3 protein
TRBV28	TRBJ2-5	TRBD1	ASSSDRGGETQY
TRBV6-5	TRBJ1-2	-	ASSYSGRWDGYT
TRBV28	TRBJ2-5	-	ASSRITGDQETQY
TRBV7-2	TRBJ2-2	TRBD2	ASSLLGGSGTGELF
TRBV19	TRBJ1-1	-	ASSTRPLTRTEAF
TRBV11-3	TRBJ1-3	-	ASSSAASSGSTIY
TRBV9	TRBJ1-1	TRBD1	ASRSLGGEGTEAF
TRBV2	TRBJ2-3	-	ASRERGGPTDTQY
TRBV11-3	TRBJ2-3	TRBD2	ASSHGTSGPTDTQY
TRBV4-3	TRBJ2-1	-	ASSQDLGGRVSYNEQF
TRBV7-3	TRBJ2-3	-	ASSSFPGTDTQY
TRBV19	TRBJ2-1	TRBD1	ASRGDSSYNEQF
TRBV10-3	TRBJ2-7	TRBD1	AISGSQGSGDEQY
TRBV5-6	TRBJ2-7	TRBD2	ASSLAGRDYEQY
TRBV7-2	TRBJ2-7	TRBD2	ASSPSGSYEQY
TRBV5-5	TRBJ2-1	-	ASSLVGPGRNEQF
TRBV7-3	TRBJ2-3	-	ASSPLDYIGDTQY
TRBV5-4	TRBJ1-2	TRBD1	AVRQGEYGYT
TRBV30	TRBJ2-2	TRBD2	AWSVITGGRNTGELF
TRBV6-1	TRBJ1-5	-	ASSDMGRPQH
TRBV14	TRBJ2-5	-	ASSGVETQY
TRBV5-1	TRBJ2-2	-	ASSWGSGELF
TRBV7-7	TRBJ2-5	TRBD1	ASSLGGTGRETQY
TRBV7-8	TRBJ1-5	-	ASSLMSNQPQH
TRBV5-1	TRBJ1-1	-	ASSLEGVFTEAF
TRBV9	TRBJ2-1	-	ASSVEANRNEQF
TRBV11-1	TRBJ2-7	TRBD1	ASSRGQGPLDEQY
TRBV21-1	TRBJ2-2	-	ASKPKGLAGGRTGELF
TRBV5-1	TRBJ2-5	TRBD2	ASSFTGTSGQETQY
TRBV5-1	TRBJ2-5	TRBD2	ASSYLTSGRAETQY
TRBV5-4	TRBJ2-1	TRBD2	ASSPTSGRAYNEQF
TRBV7-9	TRBJ1-2	-	ASSYEGWGYT
TRBV5-1	TRBJ2-2	TRBD2	ASSMTSGITGELF
TRBV7-2	TRBJ2-5	TRBD2	ASSFQRGQETQY
TRBV9	TRBJ2-7	TRBD1	ASSAPTGGRVEQY
TRBV28	TRBJ2-7	-	ASSLYGGKDEQY
TRBV7-2	TRBJ1-2	-	ASSNRDGYT
TRBV29-1	TRBJ2-7	-	SVGWRSYEQY
TRBV5-4	TRBJ2-3	TRBD1	ASSLGGTGIFTDTQY
TRBV6-1	TRBJ2-7	TRBD1	ASSEGLGQGTYEQY
TRBV7-6	TRBJ2-1	-	ASSLSYREQF
TRBV9	TRBJ2-2	-	ASKGQPNTGELF
TRBV18	TRBJ1-2	-	ASSPSAGGPYGYT
TRBV10-3	TRBJ2-7	-	AISPGGRRSYEQY
TRBV11-2	TRBJ2-1	-	ASSWTVAAYNEQF
TRBV7-6	TRBJ2-3	-	ASSLAYRGRDPDTQY
TRBV6-5	TRBJ2-1	-	ASSSLTGVVDEQF
TRBV10-2	TRBJ2-3	TRBD2	ASNKGLAGGPTLTDTQY